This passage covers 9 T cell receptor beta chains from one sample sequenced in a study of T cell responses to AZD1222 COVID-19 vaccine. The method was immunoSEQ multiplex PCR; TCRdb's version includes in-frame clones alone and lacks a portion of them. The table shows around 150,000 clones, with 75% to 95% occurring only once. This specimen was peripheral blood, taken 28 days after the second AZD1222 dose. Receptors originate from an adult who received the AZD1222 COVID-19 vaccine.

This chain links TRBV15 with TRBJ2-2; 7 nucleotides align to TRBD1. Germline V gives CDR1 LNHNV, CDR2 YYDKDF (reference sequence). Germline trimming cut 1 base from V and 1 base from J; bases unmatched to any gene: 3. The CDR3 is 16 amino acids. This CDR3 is CATSRGGQLNTGELFF. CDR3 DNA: TGTGCCACCAGCAGAGGGGGACAGTTGAACACCGGGGAGCTGTTTTTT. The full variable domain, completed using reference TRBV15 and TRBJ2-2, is DAMVIQNPRYQVTQFGKPVTLSCSQTLNHNVMYWYQQKSSQAPKLLFHYYDKDFNNEADTPDNFQSRRPNTSFCFLDIRSPGLGDTAMYLCATSRGGQLNTGELFFGEGSRLTVL.

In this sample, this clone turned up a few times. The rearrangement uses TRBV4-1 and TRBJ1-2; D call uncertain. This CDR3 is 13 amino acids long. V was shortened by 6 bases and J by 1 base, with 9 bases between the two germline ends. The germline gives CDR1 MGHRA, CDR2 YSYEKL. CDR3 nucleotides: TGCGCCAGCAGTCACACAGATAACTATGGCTACACCTTC. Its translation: CASSHTDNYGYTF.

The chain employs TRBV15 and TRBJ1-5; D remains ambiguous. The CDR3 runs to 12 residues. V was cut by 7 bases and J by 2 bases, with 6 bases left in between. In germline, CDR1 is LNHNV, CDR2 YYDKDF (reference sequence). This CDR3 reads CATNEGNQPQHF. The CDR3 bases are TGTGCCACCAACGAGGGCAATCAGCCCCAGCATTTT.

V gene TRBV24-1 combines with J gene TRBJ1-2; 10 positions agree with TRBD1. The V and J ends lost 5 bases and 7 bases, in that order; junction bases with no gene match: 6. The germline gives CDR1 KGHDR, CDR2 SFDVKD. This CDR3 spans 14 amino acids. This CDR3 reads CATSGGTGAGGYTF. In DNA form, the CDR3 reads TGTGCCACCAGTGGCGGGACAGGGGCGGGTGGCTACACCTTC.

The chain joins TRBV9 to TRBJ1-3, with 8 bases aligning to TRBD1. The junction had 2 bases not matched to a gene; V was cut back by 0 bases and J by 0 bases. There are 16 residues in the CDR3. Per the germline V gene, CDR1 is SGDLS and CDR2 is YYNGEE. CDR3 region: CASSVEQGGSGNTIYF. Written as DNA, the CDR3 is TGTGCCAGCAGCGTAGAACAGGGGGGCTCTGGAAACACCATATATTTT.

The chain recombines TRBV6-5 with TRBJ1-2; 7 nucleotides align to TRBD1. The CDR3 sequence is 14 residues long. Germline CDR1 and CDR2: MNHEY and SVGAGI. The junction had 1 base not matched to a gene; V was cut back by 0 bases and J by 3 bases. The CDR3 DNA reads TGTGCCAGCAGTTACTCCACAGGGGACTATGGCTACACCTTC. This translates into CASSYSTGDYGYTF.

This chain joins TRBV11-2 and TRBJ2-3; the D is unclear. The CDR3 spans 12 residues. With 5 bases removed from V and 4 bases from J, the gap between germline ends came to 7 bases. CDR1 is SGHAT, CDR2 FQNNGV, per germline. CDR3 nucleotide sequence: TGTGCCAGCAGCCCCCGGCCAGATACGCAGTATTTT. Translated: CASSPRPDTQYF.

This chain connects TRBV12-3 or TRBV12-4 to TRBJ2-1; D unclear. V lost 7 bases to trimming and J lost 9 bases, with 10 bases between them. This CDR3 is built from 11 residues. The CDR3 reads CASTPLGEQFF. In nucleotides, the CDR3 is TGTGCCAGCACTCCCCTGGGTGAGCAGTTCTTC.

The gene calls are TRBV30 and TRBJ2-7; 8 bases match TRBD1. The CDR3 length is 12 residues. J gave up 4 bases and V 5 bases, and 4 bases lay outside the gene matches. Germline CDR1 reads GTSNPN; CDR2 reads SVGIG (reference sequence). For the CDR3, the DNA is TGTGCCTGGGGACAGGGAAGGTACGAGCAGTACTTC. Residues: CAWGQGRYEQYF.